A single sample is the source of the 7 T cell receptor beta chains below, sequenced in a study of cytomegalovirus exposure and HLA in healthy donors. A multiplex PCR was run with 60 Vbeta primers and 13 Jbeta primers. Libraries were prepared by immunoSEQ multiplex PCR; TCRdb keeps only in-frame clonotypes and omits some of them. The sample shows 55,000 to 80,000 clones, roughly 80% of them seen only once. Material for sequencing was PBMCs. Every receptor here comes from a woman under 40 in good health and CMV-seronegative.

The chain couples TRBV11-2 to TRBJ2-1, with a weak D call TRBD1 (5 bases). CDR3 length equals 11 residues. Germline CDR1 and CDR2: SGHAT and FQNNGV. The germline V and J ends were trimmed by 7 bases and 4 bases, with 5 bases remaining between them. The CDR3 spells CASTGYNEQFF. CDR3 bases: TGTGCCAGCACAGGGTACAATGAGCAGTTCTTC. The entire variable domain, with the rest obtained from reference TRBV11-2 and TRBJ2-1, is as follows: EAGVAQSPRYKIIEKRQSVAFWCNPISGHATLYWYQQILGQGPKLLIQFQNNGVVDDSQLPKDRFSAERLKGVDSTLKIQPAKLEDSAVYLCASTGYNEQFFGPGTRLTVL.

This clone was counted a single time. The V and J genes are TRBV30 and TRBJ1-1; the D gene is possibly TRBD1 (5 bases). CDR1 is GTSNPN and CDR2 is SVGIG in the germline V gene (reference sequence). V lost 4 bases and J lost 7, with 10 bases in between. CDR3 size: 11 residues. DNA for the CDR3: TGTGCCTGGAACCCCGGGGGTGAAGCTTTCTTT. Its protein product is CAWNPGGEAFF.

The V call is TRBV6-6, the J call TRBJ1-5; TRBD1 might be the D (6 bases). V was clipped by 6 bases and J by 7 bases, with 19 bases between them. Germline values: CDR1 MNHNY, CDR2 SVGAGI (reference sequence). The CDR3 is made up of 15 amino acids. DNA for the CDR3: TGTGCCAGCAGGGCCACAGGGAGGGTTGAACAGCCCCAGCATTTT. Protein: CASRATGRVEQPQHF.

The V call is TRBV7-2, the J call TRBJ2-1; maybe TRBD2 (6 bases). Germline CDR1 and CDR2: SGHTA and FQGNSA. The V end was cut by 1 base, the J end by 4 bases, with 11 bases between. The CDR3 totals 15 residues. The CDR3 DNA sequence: TGTGCCAGCAGCTTAGGAAGTGGGGGGTACAATGAGCAGTTCTTC. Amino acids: CASSLGSGGYNEQFF. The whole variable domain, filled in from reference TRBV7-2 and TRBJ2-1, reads GAGVSQSPSNKVTEKGKDVELRCDPISGHTALYWYRQSLGQGLEFLIYFQGNSAPDKSGLPSDRFSAERTGGSVSTLTIQRTQQEDSAVYLCASSLGSGGYNEQFFGPGTRLTVL.

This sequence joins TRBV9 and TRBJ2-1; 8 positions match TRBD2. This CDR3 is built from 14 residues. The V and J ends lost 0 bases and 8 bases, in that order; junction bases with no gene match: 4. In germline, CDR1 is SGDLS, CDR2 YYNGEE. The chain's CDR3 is CASSVAGGYDEQFF. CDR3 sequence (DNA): TGTGCCAGCAGCGTAGCGGGGGGGTATGATGAGCAGTTCTTC.

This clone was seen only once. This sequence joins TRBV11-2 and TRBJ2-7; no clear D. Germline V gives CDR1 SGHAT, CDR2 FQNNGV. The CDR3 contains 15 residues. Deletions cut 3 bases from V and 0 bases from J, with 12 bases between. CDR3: CASSFFGSLSYEQYF. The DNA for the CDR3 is TGTGCCAGCAGCTTTTTCGGGTCCCTCTCCTACGAGCAGTACTTC.

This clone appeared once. In DNA form, the CDR3 reads TGTGCCAGCAGCCCCGGGACAGGGCACTACGAGCAGTACTTC. Translation gives CASSPGTGHYEQYF. The chain recombines TRBV5-5 with TRBJ2-7; 9 bases match TRBD1. The J segment lost 3 bases and the V segment lost 4 bases, leaving 5 bases of the junction unmatched. The germline gives CDR1 SGHKS, CDR2 YYEKEE (reference sequence). The CDR3 extends over 14 amino acids. The variable domain in full, completed from reference TRBV5-5 and TRBJ2-7, reads DAGVTQSPTHLIKTRGQQVTLRCSPISGHKSVSWYQQVLGQGPQFIFQYYEKEERGRGNFPDRFSARQFPNYSSELNVNALLLGDSALYLCASSPGTGHYEQYFGPGTRLTVT.